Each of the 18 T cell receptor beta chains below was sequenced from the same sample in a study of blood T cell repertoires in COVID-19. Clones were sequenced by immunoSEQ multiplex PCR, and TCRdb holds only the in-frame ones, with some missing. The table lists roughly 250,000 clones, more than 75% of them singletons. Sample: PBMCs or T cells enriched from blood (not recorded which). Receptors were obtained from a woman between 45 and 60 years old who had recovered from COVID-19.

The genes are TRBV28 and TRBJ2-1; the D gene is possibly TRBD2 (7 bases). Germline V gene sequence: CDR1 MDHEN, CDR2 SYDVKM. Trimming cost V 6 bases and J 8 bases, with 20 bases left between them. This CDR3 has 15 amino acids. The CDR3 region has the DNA TGTGCCAGCAGCAAGACTAGGGGGAGGGGAGATGAGCAGTTCTTC. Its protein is CASSKTRGRGDEQFF.

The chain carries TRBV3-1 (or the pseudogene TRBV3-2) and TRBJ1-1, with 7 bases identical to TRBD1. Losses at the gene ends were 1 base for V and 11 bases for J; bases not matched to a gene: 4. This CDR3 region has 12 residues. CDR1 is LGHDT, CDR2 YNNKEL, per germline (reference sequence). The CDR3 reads CASSQGQGWAFF. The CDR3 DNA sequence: TGTGCCAGCAGCCAAGGACAGGGATGGGCTTTCTTT.

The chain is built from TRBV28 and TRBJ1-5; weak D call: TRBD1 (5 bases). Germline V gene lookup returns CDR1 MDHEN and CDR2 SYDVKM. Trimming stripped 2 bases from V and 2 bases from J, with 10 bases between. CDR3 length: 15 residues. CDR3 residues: CASSLGGTGNQPQHF. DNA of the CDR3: TGTGCCAGCAGTTTAGGGGGGACGGGCAATCAGCCCCAGCATTTT.

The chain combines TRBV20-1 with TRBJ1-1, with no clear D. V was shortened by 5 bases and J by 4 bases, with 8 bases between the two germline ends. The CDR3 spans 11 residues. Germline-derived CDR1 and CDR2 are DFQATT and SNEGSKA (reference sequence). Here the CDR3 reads CSAERGTEAFF. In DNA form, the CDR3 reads TGCAGTGCTGAGCGGGGCACTGAAGCTTTCTTT.

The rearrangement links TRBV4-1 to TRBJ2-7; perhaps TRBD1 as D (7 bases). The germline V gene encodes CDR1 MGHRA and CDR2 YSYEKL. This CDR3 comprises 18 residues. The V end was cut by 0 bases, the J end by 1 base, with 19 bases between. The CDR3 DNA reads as TGCGCCAGCAGCCAAGATAGGGTGGAGGGGGCCCGTTCCTACGAGCAGTACTTC. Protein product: CASSQDRVEGARSYEQYF.

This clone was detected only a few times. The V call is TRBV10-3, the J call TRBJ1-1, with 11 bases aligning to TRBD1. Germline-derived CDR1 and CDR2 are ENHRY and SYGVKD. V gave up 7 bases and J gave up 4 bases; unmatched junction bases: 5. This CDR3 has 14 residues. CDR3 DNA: TGTGCCATCAACCCGGGGACAGGGGGCACTGAAGCTTTCTTT. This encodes CAINPGTGGTEAFF.

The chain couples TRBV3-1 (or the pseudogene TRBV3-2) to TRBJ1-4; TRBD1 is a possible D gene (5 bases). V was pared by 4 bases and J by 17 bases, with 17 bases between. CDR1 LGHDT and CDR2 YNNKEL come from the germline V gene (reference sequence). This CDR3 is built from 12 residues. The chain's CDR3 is CASSLAGGTLFF. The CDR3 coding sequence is TGTGCCAGCAGCCTGGCCGGGGGGACTCTCTTTTTT.

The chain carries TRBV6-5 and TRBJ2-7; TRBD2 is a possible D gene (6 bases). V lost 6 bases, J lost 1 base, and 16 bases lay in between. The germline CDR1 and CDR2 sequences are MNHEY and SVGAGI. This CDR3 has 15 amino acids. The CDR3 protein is CASSAGIGGSYEQYF. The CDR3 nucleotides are TGTGCCAGCAGCGCGGGGATAGGTGGGTCCTACGAGCAGTACTTC.

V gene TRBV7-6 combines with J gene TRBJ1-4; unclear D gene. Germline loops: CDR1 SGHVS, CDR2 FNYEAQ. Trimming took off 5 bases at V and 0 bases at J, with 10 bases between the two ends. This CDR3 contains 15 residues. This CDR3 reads CASSPRRATNEKLFF. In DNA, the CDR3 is TGTGCCAGCAGCCCAAGGAGGGCAACTAATGAAAAACTGTTTTTT.

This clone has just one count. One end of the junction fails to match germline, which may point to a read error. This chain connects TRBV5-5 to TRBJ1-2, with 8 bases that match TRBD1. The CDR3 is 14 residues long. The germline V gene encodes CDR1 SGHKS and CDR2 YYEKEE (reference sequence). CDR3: CASRLGQENYGYTF. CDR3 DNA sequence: TGTGCCAGCAGGTTGGGACAGGAGAACTATGGCTACACCTTC. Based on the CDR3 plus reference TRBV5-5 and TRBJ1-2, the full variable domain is DAGVTQSPTHLIKTRGQQVTLRCSPISGHKSVSWYQQVLGQGPQFIFQYYEKEERGRGNFPDRFSARQFPNYSSELNVNALLLGDSALYLCASRLGQENYGYTFGSGTRLTVV.

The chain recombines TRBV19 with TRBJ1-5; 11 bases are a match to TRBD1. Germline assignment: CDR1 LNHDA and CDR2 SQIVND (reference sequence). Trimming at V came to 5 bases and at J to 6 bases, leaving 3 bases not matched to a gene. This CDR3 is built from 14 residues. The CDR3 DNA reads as TGTGCCAGTAGTGGGGACAGGGGGTTTCAGCCCCAGCATTTT. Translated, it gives CASSGDRGFQPQHF. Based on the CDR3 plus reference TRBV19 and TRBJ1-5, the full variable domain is DGGITQSPKYLFRKEGQNVTLSCEQNLNHDAMYWYRQDPGQGLRLIYYSQIVNDFQKGDIAEGYSVSREKKESFPLTVTSAQKNPTAFYLCASSGDRGFQPQHFGDGTRLSIL.

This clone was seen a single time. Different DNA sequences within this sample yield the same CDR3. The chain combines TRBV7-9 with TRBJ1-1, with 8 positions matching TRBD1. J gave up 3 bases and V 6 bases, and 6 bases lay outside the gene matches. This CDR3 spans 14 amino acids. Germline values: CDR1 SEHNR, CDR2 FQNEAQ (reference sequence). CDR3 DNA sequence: TGTGCCAGCAGTAGACAGGGGAGTGACACTGAAGCTTTCTTT. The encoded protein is CASSRQGSDTEAFF.

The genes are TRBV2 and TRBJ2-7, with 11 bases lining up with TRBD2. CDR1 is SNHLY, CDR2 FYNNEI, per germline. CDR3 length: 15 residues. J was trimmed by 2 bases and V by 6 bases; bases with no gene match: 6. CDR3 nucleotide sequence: TGTGCCAGCAGGATCGGGACTAGCGGACCCTACGAGCAGTACTTC. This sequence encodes CASRIGTSGPYEQYF.

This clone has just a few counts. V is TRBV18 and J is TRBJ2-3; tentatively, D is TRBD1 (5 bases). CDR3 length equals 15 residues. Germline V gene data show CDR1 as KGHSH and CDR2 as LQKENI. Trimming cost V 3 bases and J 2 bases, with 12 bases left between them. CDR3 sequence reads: CASSPQGVDTDTQYF. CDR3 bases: TGTGCCAGCTCACCCCAGGGCGTTGACACAGATACGCAGTATTTT.

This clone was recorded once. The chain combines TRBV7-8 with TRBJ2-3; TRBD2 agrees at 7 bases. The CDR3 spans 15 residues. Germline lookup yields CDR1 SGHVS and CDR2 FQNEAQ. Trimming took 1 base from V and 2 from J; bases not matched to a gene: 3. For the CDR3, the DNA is TGTGCCAGCAGCTTAGGAGCGGGATACACAGATACGCAGTATTTT. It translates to CASSLGAGYTDTQYF.

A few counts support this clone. The CDR3 DNA reads TGTGCCAGCTCATTACGGGAACCCTACAATGAGCAGTTCTTC. This codes for CASSLREPYNEQFF. This chain joins TRBV18 and TRBJ2-1; D may be TRBD2 (5 bases). V lost 5 bases and J lost 2, with 10 bases in between. The CDR3 spans 14 residues. CDR1 is KGHSH and CDR2 is LQKENI in the germline V gene. Using reference TRBV18 and TRBJ2-1 for the parts outside the CDR3, the full variable domain is NAGVMQNPRHLVRRRGQEARLRCSPMKGHSHVYWYRQLPEEGLKFMVYLQKENIIDESGMPKERFSAEFPKEGPSILRIQQVVRGDSAAYFCASSLREPYNEQFFGPGTRLTVL.

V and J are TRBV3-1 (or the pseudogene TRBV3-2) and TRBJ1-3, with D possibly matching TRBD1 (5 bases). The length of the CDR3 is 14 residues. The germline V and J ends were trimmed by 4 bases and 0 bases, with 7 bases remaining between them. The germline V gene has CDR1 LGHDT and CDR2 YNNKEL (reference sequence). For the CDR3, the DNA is TGTGCCAGCAGCCCTGGACACTCTGGAAACACCATATATTTT. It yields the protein CASSPGHSGNTIYF.

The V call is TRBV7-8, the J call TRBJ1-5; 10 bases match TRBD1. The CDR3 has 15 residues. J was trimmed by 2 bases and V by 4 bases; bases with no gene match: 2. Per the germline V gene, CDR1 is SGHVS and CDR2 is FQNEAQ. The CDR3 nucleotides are TGTGCCAGCAGCTGGACAGGGGGGGGCAATCAGCCCCAGCATTTT. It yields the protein CASSWTGGGNQPQHF.